The present entry profiles one T cell receptor beta chain with its context. The method was immunoSEQ multiplex PCR; TCRdb's version includes in-frame clones alone and lacks a portion of them. The sample includes approximately 100,000 clones, around nine tenths seen only once; the top ten take around 3.5%. The germline gives CDR1 KGHSH, CDR2 LQKENI. The V gene end was trimmed by 6 bases and the J gene end by 7 bases; junction bases not matched to a gene: 21. The CDR3 runs 19 residues. This sample is drawn from a study of control samples from healthy donors and cancer patients. The TCR originated in a woman aged 18-29 years in good health. The chain couples TRBV18 to TRBJ1-6; 7 bases map to TRBD1. Sequencing used blood. In DNA, the CDR3 is TGTGCCAGCTCCCCTCTCCACGTGGGCGGGACAGCCCTGAATTCACCCCTCCACTTT. Amino acids: CASSPLHVGGTALNSPLHF. Full variable domain (rest looked up from reference TRBV18 and TRBJ1-6): NAGVMQNPRHLVRRRGQEARLRCSPMKGHSHVYWYRQLPEEGLKFMVYLQKENIIDESGMPKERFSAEFPKEGPSILRIQQVVRGDSAAYFCASSPLHVGGTALNSPLHFGNGTRLTVT.